The 21 T cell receptor beta chains below all came from one sample that was sequenced in a study of blood T cell repertoires in COVID-19. Method: immunoSEQ multiplex PCR; TCRdb's copy keeps in-frame clones and lacks some. The sample lists about 220,000 clones, 75% to 90% occurring once. Specimen: PBMCs or T cells enriched from blood (not recorded which). These TCRs come from a woman aged 18-29 years in a cohort exposed to, infected with or recovered from COVID-19 (not recorded which).

This chain joins TRBV5-6 and TRBJ1-5; 11 bases are a match to TRBD1. Germline loops: CDR1 SGHDT, CDR2 YYEEEE. The CDR3 is made up of 16 amino acids. V was clipped by 2 bases and J by 4 bases; unmatched bases: 5. The CDR3 DNA sequence: TGTGCCAGCAGCTTCCTAGGACAGGGGGCGAATCAGCCCCAGCATTTT. Its translation: CASSFLGQGANQPQHF.

The gene calls are TRBV2 and TRBJ2-7, with D possibly TRBD2 on 6 matching bases. Trimming shortened V by 2 bases and J by 6 bases, and 11 bases separated the two germline ends. CDR1 and CDR2 (germline): SNHLY, FYNNEI. The CDR3 spans 13 residues. CDR3 loop: CASSESRRGEQYF. The CDR3 DNA sequence: TGTGCCAGCAGTGAAAGCAGGAGGGGCGAGCAGTACTTC.

This chain uses TRBV9 with TRBJ1-1, with D unresolved. The V end lost 7 bases, the J end lost 1 base, and 8 bases lay between the germline ends. CDR3 length: 12 amino acids. Germline CDR1 is SGDLS and CDR2 is YYNGEE. The CDR3 sequence is CASGRENTEAFF. CDR3 coding DNA: TGTGCCAGCGGACGGGAGAACACTGAAGCTTTCTTT.

The chain joins TRBV10-1 to TRBJ2-7; TRBD2 aligns across 10 bases. Per germline, CDR1 WNHNN and CDR2 SYGVQD (reference sequence). This CDR3 comprises 13 residues. V shed 3 bases and J 4 bases; nucleotides not matched to a gene: 0. The chain's CDR3 is CASSELAGYEQYF. Written as DNA, the CDR3 is TGCGCCAGCAGTGAACTAGCGGGATACGAGCAGTACTTC.

The chain employs TRBV6-5 and TRBJ1-2; tentative D call: TRBD1 (5 bases). V dropped 6 bases and J dropped 8 bases, with 22 bases sitting between them. Germline V CDR1 and CDR2: MNHEY, SVGAGI. The CDR3 has 15 amino acids. CDR3 sequence (DNA): TGTGCCAGCAGCCCCTCGCCCGGGGGGGGGATAGGCTACACCTTC. This gives the protein CASSPSPGGGIGYTF.

The gene calls are TRBV3-1 (or the pseudogene TRBV3-2) and TRBJ2-1, with unresolved D. This CDR3 has 16 amino acids. Germline V gene lookup returns CDR1 LGHDT and CDR2 YNNKEL (reference sequence). Trimming left V 1 base short and J 1 base short, with 11 bases between. The CDR3 DNA reads TGTGCCAGCAGCCAAGTAGGCGGAAGATCCTACAATGAGCAGTTCTTC. Amino acid sequence: CASSQVGGRSYNEQFF.

The chain carries TRBV28 and TRBJ2-7, with 7 bases fitting TRBD1. The trim removed 6 bases at V and 2 bases at J, leaving 4 bases unmatched. Germline V CDR1 and CDR2: MDHEN, SYDVKM. The CDR3 is 13 amino acids. CDR3 protein: CASSQGQPYEQYF. Here the CDR3 DNA reads TGTGCCAGCAGCCAGGGACAGCCCTACGAGCAGTACTTC.

The chain is built from TRBV3-1 (or the pseudogene TRBV3-2) and TRBJ1-1; maybe TRBD1 (5 bases). Germline V gives CDR1 LGHDT, CDR2 YNNKEL (reference sequence). CDR3 size: 13 residues. V was shortened by 4 bases and J by 7 bases, with 13 bases between the two germline ends. CDR3 nucleotides: TGTGCCAGCAGCCTTACGGGGGGTGTTGAAGCTTTCTTT. Its protein product is CASSLTGGVEAFF.

V usage is TRBV29-1 and J usage is TRBJ1-1; no clear D. V lost 0 bases to trimming and J lost 14 bases, with 22 bases between them. The length of the CDR3 is 14 residues. Germline loops: CDR1 SQVTM, CDR2 ANQGSEA. The CDR3 spells CSVEESGSPGEGFF. The DNA of the CDR3 is TGCAGCGTTGAAGAGTCAGGCAGCCCCGGGGAAGGGTTCTTT.

This clone is a singleton in its sample. The chain uses TRBV7-9 and TRBJ2-3; TRBD2 matches at 7 bases. The germline V gene encodes CDR1 SEHNR and CDR2 FQNEAQ (reference sequence). The CDR3 loop spans 15 amino acids. J was trimmed by 2 bases and V by 2 bases; bases with no gene match: 4. This chain's CDR3 is CASSLNGGDTDTQYF. The CDR3 DNA reads as TGTGCCAGCAGCTTAAATGGGGGGGACACAGATACGCAGTATTTT.

The CDR3 bases are TGTGCCAGCAGCCCCCCAGACAGTCCTAACACTGAAGCTTTCTTT. Translating it yields CASSPPDSPNTEAFF. The chain uses TRBV7-9 and TRBJ1-1; possible D gene TRBD1, 5 bases. The CDR3 consists of 15 residues. The germline CDR1 and CDR2 sequences are SEHNR and FQNEAQ (reference sequence). Trimming removed 5 bases from V and 2 bases from J, with 15 bases in between.

The V and J genes are TRBV7-9 and TRBJ2-1, with 11 bases aligning to TRBD2. The trim removed 6 bases at V and 3 bases at J, leaving 7 bases unmatched. The CDR3 runs to 16 residues. Germline values: CDR1 SEHNR, CDR2 FQNEAQ (reference sequence). DNA of the CDR3: TGTGCCAGCAGAGCGTCTAGCGGGGGGCACTACAATGAGCAGTTCTTC. Translating it yields CASRASSGGHYNEQFF.

Turning to this clone: The same CDR3 is also encoded by other DNA sequences in this sample. The V call is TRBV2, the J call TRBJ1-2; D possibly corresponds to TRBD1 (5 bases). Germline V lookup: CDR1 SNHLY, CDR2 FYNNEI. This CDR3 region has 14 residues. V was clipped by 0 bases and J by 5 bases, with 10 bases between them. This chain's CDR3 is CASSEAGLSYGYTF. For the CDR3, the DNA is TGTGCCAGCAGTGAAGCGGGACTGAGTTATGGCTACACCTTC.

This clone was recorded only once. V usage is TRBV7-8 and J usage is TRBJ1-1; D is unresolved. This CDR3 is 16 amino acids long. V gave up 5 bases and J gave up 4 bases, with 20 bases separating them. CDR1 is SGHVS, CDR2 FQNEAQ, per germline. CDR3 protein: CASSPYRGSPTTEAFF. The CDR3 DNA is TGTGCCAGCAGCCCGTACCGGGGATCCCCCACCACTGAAGCTTTCTTT.

The V call is TRBV6-5, the J call TRBJ1-2; 7 bases fit TRBD1. Germline trimming cut 7 bases from V and 2 bases from J; bases unmatched to any gene: 10. Germline-derived CDR1 and CDR2 are MNHEY and SVGAGI. The CDR3 covers 15 residues. As DNA, the CDR3 is TGTGCCAGCAATCCGGCGACAGGGAGAAACTATGGCTACACCTTC. Its protein product is CASNPATGRNYGYTF.

The rearrangement joins TRBV6-1 to TRBJ1-5, with no clear D. This CDR3 comprises 14 residues. The V and J ends lost 1 base and 11 bases respectively, with 15 bases between them. The germline CDR1 and CDR2 sequences are MNHNS and SASEGT. The CDR3 DNA follows: TGTGCCAGCAGTGAAGTTGTCGGTTCTAGTGCCCAGCATTTT. Protein sequence: CASSEVVGSSAQHF.

The chain joins TRBV9 to TRBJ2-3; 10 bases are shared with TRBD2. CDR1 is SGDLS, CDR2 YYNGEE, per germline. J lost 14 bases, V lost 1 base, and 7 bases had no gene match. The CDR3 spans 13 residues. The CDR3 coding sequence is TGTGCCAGCAGCGTACCCGGACTAGCGGCGTGGTATTTT. Translating it yields CASSVPGLAAWYF.

The gene calls are TRBV14 and TRBJ1-2, with D tentatively TRBD1 (6 bases). Germline lookup yields CDR1 SGHDN and CDR2 FVKESK. This CDR3 spans 15 amino acids. The V gene lost 0 bases and the J gene lost 3 bases, with 11 bases spanning the gap. Here the CDR3 reads CASSQDGGRYYGYTF. Here the CDR3 DNA reads TGTGCCAGCAGCCAAGATGGGGGCCGATACTATGGCTACACCTTC.

The table lists this clone with a count of one. This sequence joins TRBV3-1 (or the pseudogene TRBV3-2) and TRBJ2-2; D gene uncertain. The V end was cut by 0 bases, the J end by 1 base, with 6 bases between. CDR1 is LGHDT and CDR2 is YNNKEL in the germline V gene (reference sequence). The CDR3 is made up of 15 amino acids. The CDR3 nucleotides read TGTGCCAGCAGCCAAGATTCACTGAACACCGGGGAGCTGTTTTTT. Protein sequence: CASSQDSLNTGELFF.

This sequence joins TRBV7-6 and TRBJ2-5; TRBD2 matches at 9 bases. J was trimmed by 5 bases and V by 1 base; bases with no gene match: 8. The germline CDR1 and CDR2 sequences are SGHVS and FNYEAQ. This CDR3 is built from 16 residues. CDR3 residues: CASSLGASGVLETQYF. The CDR3 DNA reads TGTGCCAGCAGCTTAGGGGCTAGCGGGGTCTTGGAGACCCAGTACTTC.

The chain is built from TRBV11-2 and TRBJ1-4, with 8 positions matching TRBD1. This CDR3 contains 16 residues. V shed 5 bases, J shed 6 bases, and the junction held 11 bases outside the gene matches. CDR1 and CDR2 (germline): SGHAT, FQNNGV. The CDR3 reads CASSPFSQGAYEKLFF. CDR3 DNA: TGTGCCAGCAGCCCTTTTTCCCAGGGGGCATATGAAAAACTGTTTTTT. The complete variable domain, with remaining parts taken from reference TRBV11-2 and TRBJ1-4, reads EAGVAQSPRYKIIEKRQSVAFWCNPISGHATLYWYQQILGQGPKLLIQFQNNGVVDDSQLPKDRFSAERLKGVDSTLKIQPAKLEDSAVYLCASSPFSQGAYEKLFFGSGTQLSVL.